This TCR beta chain originates from a study of cytomegalovirus exposure and HLA in healthy donors. The PCR was carried out with 60 Vbeta primers and 13 Jbeta primers. Profiled with immunoSEQ multiplex PCR; TCRdb holds only in-frame clones, not every one. The sample holds more than 80,000 clones, 75% seen once. The table lists this clone with a count of one. The sample was PBMCs. The source is a male donor in good health and CMV-seropositive.

DNA of the CDR3: TGCAGTGCTAGAGGCGAGTCCGCTTTCTTT. Amino acid sequence: CSARGESAFF. The V gene is TRBV20-1, the J gene TRBJ1-1; D gene unclear. The germline V gene has CDR1 DFQATT and CDR2 SNEGSKA (reference sequence). The V end was cut by 1 base, the J end by 11 bases, with 8 bases between. CDR3 length: 10 residues.